The clone carrying this T cell receptor (beta chain) has ten or more counts. Its target is unknown. The data belong to a study of T cell repertoires in cytomegalovirus infection. Study-wide context: Indicated by public TCR beta signatures were CMV infection and matching HLA type. Study-wide results and limits: HLA-C-restricted TCR beta clonotypes specific for CMV led the ex vivo response. Public TCR beta family frequency separated CMV-and-HLA carriers, including in an independent cohort.

One entry per CDR3 protein results from TCRdb running MiXCR on the reads. This table has some 110,000 distinct CDR3 sequences, approximately 30% appearing once. This CDR3 spans 15 amino acids. The germline V gene encodes CDR1 SGHTA and CDR2 FQGNSA. V shed 6 bases and J 3 bases; nucleotides not matched to a gene: 11. This TCR came from a human donor in good health (CMV status not recorded). Some clones in this sample may be carry-over from other donors' samples. Here the sequenced sample was CD8+ T cells from cultured PBMCs, taken from culture after CMV antigen stimulation. This chain uses TRBV7-2 with TRBJ2-7; the match to TRBD1 covers 7 bases. The CDR3 sequence: CASRLQGLGVYEQYF. The CDR3 DNA reads as TGTGCCAGCAGGCTACAGGGGCTTGGTGTCTACGAGCAGTACTTC.